This TCR beta chain appears in the sequencing data of a study of blood T cell repertoires in COVID-19. Study context: Italy, Spain and the United States were the sources of the convalescent and acute COVID-19 samples. T cells, B-cell-depleted T cells, or PBMCs supplied cDNA or gDNA.

As processed by the authors: Reference gene primers were amplified, and this amplification served to estimate nucleated cell counts. Profiled with immunoSEQ multiplex PCR; TCRdb holds only in-frame clones, not every one. D and trimming were read from the DNA, whereas the V and J calls and clone size are those reported in that table. The table includes about 150,000 clones, around 82% detected once. This CDR3 spans 14 amino acids. CDR1 is SGHRS, CDR2 YFSETQ, per germline. Trimming removed 0 bases at V and 5 bases at J, with 12 bases between. The sample was peripheral blood. The J gene is TRBJ2-7, the V gene TRBV5-1; D is unresolved. The receptor's source is a man in his sixties with active or convalescent COVID-19. Here the CDR3 reads CASSLAQHKNEQYF. The CDR3 bases are TGCGCCAGCAGCTTGGCACAGCACAAGAACGAGCAGTACTTC.